This entry describes one T cell receptor (beta chain). The sample is drawn from a study of control samples from healthy donors and cancer patients. Libraries were prepared by immunoSEQ multiplex PCR; TCRdb keeps only in-frame clonotypes and omits some of them. This sample has 150,000 to 180,000 clones, with roughly 94% found just once. Source material: blood. This receptor was obtained from a man aged 40-50 years in good health.

The CDR3 bases are TGTGCCAGTAGTATAGGTCCTCAGCGTTATCAGCCCCAGCATTTT. This gives the protein CASSIGPQRYQPQHF. The genes are TRBV19 and TRBJ1-5; no clear D. CDR3 length: 15 residues. The V gene lost 1 base and the J gene lost 5 bases, with 12 bases spanning the gap. Germline V gene lookup returns CDR1 LNHDA and CDR2 SQIVND (reference sequence). Full variable domain (missing parts from reference TRBV19 and TRBJ1-5): DGGITQSPKYLFRKEGQNVTLSCEQNLNHDAMYWYRQDPGQGLRLIYYSQIVNDFQKGDIAEGYSVSREKKESFPLTVTSAQKNPTAFYLCASSIGPQRYQPQHFGDGTRLSIL.